This T cell receptor beta chain was profiled in a study of T-cell reconstitution after alpha-beta-depleted transplantation in children. Using unique molecular identifiers, the investigators prepared the TCRbeta library. TCRdb used MiXCR to reprocess the PCR reads, holding one entry per CDR3 protein. The repertoire holds 750,000 to 950,000 distinct CDR3 sequences, with about 15% as singletons. CDR1 and CDR2 (germline): SGHRS, YFSETQ. The length of the CDR3 is 17 residues. After removal of 5 bases from V and 4 bases from J, the junction contained 17 bases not matched to a gene. Regarding the study as a whole: For some patients, TCRbeta diversity was high at day 60 because of recipient T cells and thymic progenitors that survived.

As for this clonotype: Its specificity is not known.

The sequencing used PBMCs, mostly from graft donor cells, collected 360 days after TCRalphabeta/CD19-depleted stem cell transplant. This chain joins TRBV5-1 and TRBJ2-7, with 8 nucleotides matching TRBD1. The source is a male patient under 18 who had a stem cell transplant for acute lymphoblastic leukemia, so the T cells may come from the graft donor. For the CDR3, the DNA is TGCGCCAGCAGGACCGGGACAGGTCTTTTTCCCCGGTACGAGCAGTACTTC. It specifies CASRTGTGLFPRYEQYF. Combining the CDR3 with reference TRBV5-1 and TRBJ2-7 gives the whole variable domain KAGVTQTPRYLIKTRGQQVTLSCSPISGHRSVSWYQQTPGQGLQFLFEYFSETQRNKGNFPGRFSGRQFSNSRSEMNVSTLELGDSALYLCASRTGTGLFPRYEQYFGPGTRLTVT.